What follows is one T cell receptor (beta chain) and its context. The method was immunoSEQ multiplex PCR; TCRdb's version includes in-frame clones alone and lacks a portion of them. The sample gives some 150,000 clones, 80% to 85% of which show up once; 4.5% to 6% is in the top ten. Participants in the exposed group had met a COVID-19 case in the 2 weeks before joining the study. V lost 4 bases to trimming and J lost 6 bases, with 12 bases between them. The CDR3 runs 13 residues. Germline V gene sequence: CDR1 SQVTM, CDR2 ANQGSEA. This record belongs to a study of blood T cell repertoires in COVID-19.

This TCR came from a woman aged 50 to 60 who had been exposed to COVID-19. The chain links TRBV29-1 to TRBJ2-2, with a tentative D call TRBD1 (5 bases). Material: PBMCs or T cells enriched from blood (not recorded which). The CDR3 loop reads CSVADTSSGELFF. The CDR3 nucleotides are TGCAGCGTTGCGGACACTTCTTCCGGGGAGCTGTTTTTT.